These 21 T cell receptor beta chains were all obtained from the same sample, sequenced in a study of cytomegalovirus exposure and HLA in healthy donors. Assay used: immunoSEQ multiplex PCR; TCRdb lists only in-frame clones, some missing. Among 100,000 to 150,000 clones, 80% to 90% were seen once, and the ten largest hold more than 0.95%. Sequenced: PBMCs. Every receptor here comes from a woman aged 18-29 years in good health and CMV-seronegative.

The chain carries TRBV7-3 and TRBJ2-1; 7 bases align to TRBD2. Trimming cost V 3 bases and J 4 bases; bases outside gene matches: 3. This CDR3 is built from 14 residues. Germline loops: CDR1 SGHTA, CDR2 FQGTGA. CDR3 protein: CASSFGGGYNEQFF. The CDR3 bases are TGTGCCAGCAGCTTTGGCGGGGGTTACAATGAGCAGTTCTTC.

V and J are TRBV5-6 and TRBJ2-2; a possible D gene is TRBD2 (7 bases). CDR3 length: 17 amino acids. V lost 2 bases and J lost 3, with 17 bases in between. Germline CDR1 reads SGHDT; CDR2 reads YYEEEE. The CDR3 reads CASSFRGAPLYTGELFF. CDR3 DNA sequence: TGTGCCAGCAGCTTTCGGGGGGCGCCCCTGTACACCGGGGAGCTGTTTTTT.

This clone was detected only a few times. DNA for the CDR3: TGTGCCAGCAGCTTAGGAGGCAGTGGATCGAGTGGCTACACCTTC. It translates to CASSLGGSGSSGYTF. The chain carries TRBV7-9 and TRBJ1-2, with D unclear. Germline CDR1 is SEHNR and CDR2 is FQNEAQ (reference sequence). V lost 1 base and J 7 bases, leaving 16 bases between the germline ends. The length of the CDR3 is 15 residues.

The rearrangement joins TRBV6-5 to TRBJ2-1, with D tentatively TRBD1 (6 bases). CDR1 is MNHEY, CDR2 SVGAGI, per germline. The CDR3 totals 15 residues. Trimming removed 3 bases at V and 4 bases at J, with 13 bases between. CDR3 DNA: TGTGCCAGCAGTTATTCGGCAGGGGTTTACAATGAGCAGTTCTTC. It translates to CASSYSAGVYNEQFF.

This chain uses TRBV15 with TRBJ1-6; no definite D call. Deletions cut 0 bases from V and 10 bases from J, with 19 bases between. The CDR3 extends over 17 amino acids. Germline CDR1 reads LNHNV; CDR2 reads YYDKDF (reference sequence). The CDR3 DNA sequence: TGTGCCACCAGCAGAGATCTAGTGGCAGTCTTACGATCACCCCTCCACTTT. Encoded protein: CATSRDLVAVLRSPLHF.

V and J are TRBV6-5 and TRBJ2-7; TRBD1 agrees at 8 bases. The germline V gene encodes CDR1 MNHEY and CDR2 SVGAGI. The junction had 8 bases not matched to a gene; V was cut back by 4 bases and J by 6 bases. CDR3 length: 14 amino acids. CDR3 sequence: CASSSRTGTVEQYF. Here the CDR3 DNA reads TGTGCCAGCAGTTCGAGGACAGGGACTGTCGAGCAGTACTTC.

The chain recombines TRBV5-4 with TRBJ2-1, with 10 bases fitting TRBD1. There are 15 residues in the CDR3. Losses at the gene ends were 5 bases for V and 5 bases for J; bases not matched to a gene: 7. Germline CDR1 SGHNT, CDR2 YYREEE (reference sequence). Here the CDR3 reads CASRLTGGANNEQFF. As DNA, the CDR3 is TGTGCCAGCAGATTGACAGGGGGCGCAAACAATGAGCAGTTCTTC.

About this clone: Within the sample, other DNA sequences also encode this same CDR3. The CDR3 bases are TGTGCCAGCAGCTTAGGCAGGGCCTACAATGAGCAGTTCTTC. Encoded protein: CASSLGRAYNEQFF. The chain combines TRBV5-6 with TRBJ2-1, with D tentatively TRBD1 (5 bases). CDR1 and CDR2 from the germline V gene are SGHDT and YYEEEE. This CDR3 comprises 14 residues. V lost 2 bases, J lost 2 bases, and 8 bases lay in between.

J is TRBJ2-1 and V is TRBV9, with 10 bases that match TRBD2. This CDR3 has 16 amino acids. Germline loops: CDR1 SGDLS, CDR2 YYNGEE. With V trimmed by 3 bases and J by 7 bases, 10 bases remained unmatched. CDR3 loop: CASSDALAGVDNEQFF. The CDR3 DNA sequence: TGTGCCAGCAGCGACGCCCTAGCGGGGGTCGATAATGAGCAGTTCTTC.

The V gene is TRBV6-6, the J gene TRBJ1-1; 8 bases fit TRBD1. Germline lookup yields CDR1 MNHNY and CDR2 SVGAGI (reference sequence). CDR3 length equals 15 residues. The V and J ends lost 5 bases and 1 base, in that order; junction bases with no gene match: 6. CDR3 sequence: CASSATTGENTEAFF. CDR3 DNA sequence: TGTGCCAGCAGTGCCACGACAGGGGAGAACACTGAAGCTTTCTTT.

The chain has TRBV6-5 and TRBJ2-2; no firm D call. V lost 2 bases to trimming and J lost 4 bases, with 8 bases between them. The CDR3 has 14 amino acids. Germline V lookup: CDR1 MNHEY, CDR2 SVGAGI. CDR3 in amino acids: CASSYPTSTGELFF. The CDR3 DNA is TGTGCCAGCAGTTACCCCACAAGCACCGGGGAGCTGTTTTTT.

V and J are TRBV15 and TRBJ2-3; TRBD1 is a possible D gene (7 bases). The V gene lost 0 bases and the J gene lost 0 bases, with 19 bases spanning the gap. Germline CDR1 reads LNHNV; CDR2 reads YYDKDF (reference sequence). The CDR3 is 19 amino acids. CDR3 region: CATSRDGYPTGTSTDTQYF. The CDR3 nucleotides read TGTGCCACCAGCAGAGATGGTTATCCGACAGGGACTAGCACAGATACGCAGTATTTT. The full variable domain, in which reference TRBV15 and TRBJ2-3 provide the parts outside the CDR3, is DAMVIQNPRYQVTQFGKPVTLSCSQTLNHNVMYWYQQKSSQAPKLLFHYYDKDFNNEADTPDNFQSRRPNTSFCFLDIRSPGLGDTAMYLCATSRDGYPTGTSTDTQYFGPGTRLTVL.

This clone has only one observation. V is TRBV2 and J is TRBJ2-3; possibly TRBD1 for D (5 bases). There are 14 residues in the CDR3. V was shortened by 6 bases and J by 4 bases, with 14 bases between the two germline ends. Germline V gene sequence: CDR1 SNHLY, CDR2 FYNNEI. DNA for the CDR3: TGTGCCAGCAGGTGGGGCCCCGTGCCAGATACGCAGTATTTT. It yields the protein CASRWGPVPDTQYF.

The rearrangement uses TRBV7-3 and TRBJ2-1; no firm D call. This CDR3 has 12 residues. V lost 5 bases, J lost 10 bases, and 12 bases lay in between. The germline gives CDR1 SGHTA, CDR2 FQGTGA. The CDR3 spells CASSIDHLEQFF. CDR3 in DNA: TGTGCCAGCAGCATAGATCACCTAGAGCAGTTCTTC.

V usage is TRBV2 and J usage is TRBJ1-5, with unresolved D. The length of the CDR3 is 14 residues. Trimming removed 6 bases from V and 4 bases from J, with 13 bases in between. Germline loops: CDR1 SNHLY, CDR2 FYNNEI. CDR3 residues: CASSSGLANQPQHF. Written as DNA, the CDR3 is TGTGCCAGCAGCTCGGGTCTCGCAAATCAGCCCCAGCATTTT.

This chain joins TRBV29-1 and TRBJ2-7; 11 bases are a match to TRBD2. CDR1 SQVTM and CDR2 ANQGSEA come from the germline V gene. CDR3 length equals 14 residues. J gave up 2 bases and V 8 bases, and 8 bases lay outside the gene matches. In DNA form, the CDR3 reads TGCAGCTTCATCGGGACTAGCGGCACCTACGAGCAGTACTTC. Residues: CSFIGTSGTYEQYF.

The V gene is TRBV27, the J gene TRBJ1-5, with 7 bases lining up with TRBD1. Germline V gene sequence: CDR1 MNHEY, CDR2 SMNVEV (reference sequence). J gave up 7 bases and V 8 bases, and 14 bases lay outside the gene matches. The CDR3 spans 15 residues. The DNA of the CDR3 is TGTGCCAGCCAACAAAAGACAGGGCTGGAACAGCCCCAGCATTTT. Protein: CASQQKTGLEQPQHF.

The rearrangement joins TRBV10-3 to TRBJ1-2; D call uncertain. Trimming left V 10 bases short and J 8 bases short, with 20 bases between. The germline V gene encodes CDR1 ENHRY and CDR2 SYGVKD. There are 13 residues in the CDR3. CDR3 nucleotide sequence: TGTGCCACCGTCGCCGGGCCCGCGGGGGGCTACACCTTC. Amino acid sequence: CATVAGPAGGYTF.

The chain links TRBV10-3 to TRBJ1-4, with no clear D. In germline, CDR1 is ENHRY, CDR2 SYGVKD. V was shortened by 10 bases and J by 4 bases, with 7 bases between the two germline ends. This CDR3 comprises 11 residues. This chain's CDR3 is CATAGNEKLFF. The CDR3 region has the DNA TGTGCCACAGCGGGTAATGAAAAACTGTTTTTT.

The V and J genes are TRBV7-2 and TRBJ2-1; maybe TRBD1 (6 bases). The CDR3 covers 12 residues. Germline lookup yields CDR1 SGHTA and CDR2 FQGNSA. With 4 bases removed from V and 8 bases from J, the gap between germline ends came to 9 bases. CDR3 in amino acids: CASSSTGYEQFF. The CDR3 DNA sequence: TGTGCCAGCAGCTCTACAGGGTATGAGCAGTTCTTC.

The chain couples TRBV5-1 to TRBJ2-2, with TRBD2 as a possible D gene (6 bases). This CDR3 region has 15 residues. Per germline, CDR1 SGHRS and CDR2 YFSETQ. V lost 2 bases and J lost 5, with 13 bases in between. The CDR3 is CASSFGPGGTGELFF. In DNA, the CDR3 is TGCGCCAGCAGCTTCGGTCCAGGAGGGACCGGGGAGCTGTTTTTT.